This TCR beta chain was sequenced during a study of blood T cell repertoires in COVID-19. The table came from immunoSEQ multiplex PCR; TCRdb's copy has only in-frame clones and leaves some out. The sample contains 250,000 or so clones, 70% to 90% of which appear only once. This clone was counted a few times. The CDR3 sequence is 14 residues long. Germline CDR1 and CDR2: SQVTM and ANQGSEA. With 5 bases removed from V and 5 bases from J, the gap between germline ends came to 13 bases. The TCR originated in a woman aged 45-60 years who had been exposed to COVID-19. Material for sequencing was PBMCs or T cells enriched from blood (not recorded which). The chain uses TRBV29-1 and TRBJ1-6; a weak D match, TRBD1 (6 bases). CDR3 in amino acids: CSVSQGSDNSPLHF. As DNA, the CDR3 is TGCAGCGTTTCACAGGGTTCGGATAATTCACCCCTCCACTTT.